The entry that follows covers one T cell receptor beta chain sequence. The sample holds many counts of this clonotype. No cognate antigen has been identified for it. There are no base qualities to consult, and no much larger clone falls within one base. This sample is drawn from a study of identical twins (dated by TCRdb to 2015 to 2016). Background for the entire study: To test whether fetal clonotypes persist, the study used deep sequencing on TCR alpha and beta repertoires from monozygotic twins, unrelated adults of various ages, and cord blood. To rule out contamination, replicate twin experiments were performed at different times with different library preparation protocols.

The protocol used for the library was 5' RACE. The run used an Illumina HiSeq 2000. Template switching added a universal primer binding site, and the final cDNA carried a unique molecular identifier that allowed TCR cDNA molecules to be counted accurately. Specific primers in the conserved constant-segment region were used to synthesize first-strand cDNA for TCR alpha and beta chains. To control for contamination, every cDNA library was double barcoded, receiving both a SMART-Mk sample barcode and Illumina barcodes. TruSeq adapter sequences and Illumina sample barcodes were added in two successive PCR steps. TCR alpha and beta cDNA libraries were sequenced on the Illumina HiSeq platform with custom primers. The paper's processing steps were these. MiGEC processed the raw reads to extract unique molecular identifiers, while MiXCR was used to determine the CDR3 positions. Recombination models were inferred per individual with the repgenHMM and IGoR tools using an EM algorithm. The analysis of shared clonotypes was done with the tcR package in R, with sharing normalized by the product of cloneset sizes. Out-of-frame nonproductive sequences were analyzed to study raw recombination free of thymic and clonal selection effects. The public sequencing data were trimmed at Q25 with fastp and processed into clonotypes with MiXCR by TCRdb, which kept only in-frame beta chains. Rows are unified per CDR3 protein, each entry keeping the most common DNA and genes. The V and J calls and clone size come from TCRdb's table, not from the authors' own analysis. This sample holds hundreds of thousands of distinct CDR3 sequences; over 5% were observed only once. About 1.8% of the sample belongs to the ten largest clones.

Results and caveats for the whole study, not just this receptor: Out-of-frame TCR alpha sequences shared between twins showed an excess of low generation-probability sequences compared with coincidental sharing between unrelated individuals. Because the same donors could not be followed over many years, the conclusions relied on cross-sectional statistical analysis. Abundant cord blood beta clonotypes had fewer insertions, young adult naive repertoires showed a similar but weaker trend, and memory repertoires showed no such trend. Recombination models systematically underestimated out-of-frame TCR alpha sharing in monozygotic twins but agreed with sharing between unrelated individuals. Zero-insertion analyses could be partly confounded by invariant T cells such as MAIT and iNKT, although diverse VJ usage argued against such confounding for most clonotypes. In beta out-of-frame sequences, excess twin sharing was weaker, because having fewer shared sequences lowered the signal-to-noise ratio.

Every donor was a healthy Caucasian. The researchers also sequenced three unrelated adults who were not twins: a male aged 18 to 30, a male aged 50 to 59, and a female aged 50 to 59. Using Miltenyi CD45RO+ enrichment and human naive T-cell isolation kits, memory (CD45RO+) and naive T cells were isolated from PBMC. V sheds 1 base and J sheds 2 bases, leaving 6 bases between their ends. Including the terminal cysteine and phenylalanine, the CDR3 comprises 13 residues. Only the CDR3 DNA is retained, 39 bases long and in frame from the first base. Per the germline V gene, SGHTS is the CDR1 and YDEGEE is the CDR2.

The chain is assembled from TRBV5-8 and TRBJ1-2, with no confidently assigned D gene. Sequences were obtained from naive T cells sorted from blood. The sample's cell subset or site label is to be understood as: cells isolated with a human naive T-cell isolation kit. The receptor's source is a man aged 18 to 29 in good health. The nucleotides read TGTGCCAGCAGCTTGTTCAGAAACTATGGCTACACCTTC. Protein translation: CASSLFRNYGYTF.